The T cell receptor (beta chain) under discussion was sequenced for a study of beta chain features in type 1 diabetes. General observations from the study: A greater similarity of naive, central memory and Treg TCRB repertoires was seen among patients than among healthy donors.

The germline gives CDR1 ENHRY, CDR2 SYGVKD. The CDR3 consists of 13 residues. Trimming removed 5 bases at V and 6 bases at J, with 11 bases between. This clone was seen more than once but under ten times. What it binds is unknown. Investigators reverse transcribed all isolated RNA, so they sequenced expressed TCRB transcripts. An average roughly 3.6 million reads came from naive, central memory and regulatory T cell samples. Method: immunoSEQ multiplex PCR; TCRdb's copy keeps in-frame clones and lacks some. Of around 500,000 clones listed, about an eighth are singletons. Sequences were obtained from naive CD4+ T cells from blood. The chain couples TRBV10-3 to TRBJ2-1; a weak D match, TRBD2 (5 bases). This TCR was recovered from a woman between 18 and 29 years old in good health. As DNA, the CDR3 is TGTGCCATCAGTTCAGGAGGAGGCAATGAGCAGTTCTTC. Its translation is CAISSGGGNEQFF.